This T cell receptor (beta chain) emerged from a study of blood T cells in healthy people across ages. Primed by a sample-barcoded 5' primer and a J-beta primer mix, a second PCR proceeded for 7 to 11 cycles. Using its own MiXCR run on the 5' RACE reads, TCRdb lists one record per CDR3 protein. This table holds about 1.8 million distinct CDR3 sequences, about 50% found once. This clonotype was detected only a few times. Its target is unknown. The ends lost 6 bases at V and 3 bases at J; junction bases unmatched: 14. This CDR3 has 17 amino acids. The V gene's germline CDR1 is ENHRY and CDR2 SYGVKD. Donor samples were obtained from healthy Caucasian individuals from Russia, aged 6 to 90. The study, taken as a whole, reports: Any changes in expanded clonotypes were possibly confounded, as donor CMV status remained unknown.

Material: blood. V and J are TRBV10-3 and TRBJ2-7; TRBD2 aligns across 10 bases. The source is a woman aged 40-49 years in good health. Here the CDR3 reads CAISPMGLARNYYEQYF. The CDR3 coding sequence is TGTGCCATCAGCCCCATGGGACTAGCGAGGAACTACTACGAGCAGTACTTC.